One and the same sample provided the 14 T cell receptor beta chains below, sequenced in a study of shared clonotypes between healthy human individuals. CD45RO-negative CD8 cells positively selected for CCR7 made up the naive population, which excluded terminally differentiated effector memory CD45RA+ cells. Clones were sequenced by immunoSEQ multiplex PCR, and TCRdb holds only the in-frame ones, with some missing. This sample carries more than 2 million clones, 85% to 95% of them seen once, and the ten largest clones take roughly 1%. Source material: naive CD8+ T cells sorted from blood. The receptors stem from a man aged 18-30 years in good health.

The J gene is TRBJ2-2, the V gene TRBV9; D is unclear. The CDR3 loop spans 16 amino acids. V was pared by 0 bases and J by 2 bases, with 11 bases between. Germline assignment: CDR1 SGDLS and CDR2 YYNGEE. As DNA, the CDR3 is TGTGCCAGCAGCGTAGAAGGGCTCGGAAACACCGGGGAGCTGTTTTTT. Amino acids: CASSVEGLGNTGELFF.

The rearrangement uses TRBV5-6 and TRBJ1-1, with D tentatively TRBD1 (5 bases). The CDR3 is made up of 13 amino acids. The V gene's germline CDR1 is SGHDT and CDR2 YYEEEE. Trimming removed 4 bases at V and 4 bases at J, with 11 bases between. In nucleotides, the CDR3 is TGTGCCAGCAGCGCGGGGGGGTCCACTGAAGCTTTCTTT. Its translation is CASSAGGSTEAFF.

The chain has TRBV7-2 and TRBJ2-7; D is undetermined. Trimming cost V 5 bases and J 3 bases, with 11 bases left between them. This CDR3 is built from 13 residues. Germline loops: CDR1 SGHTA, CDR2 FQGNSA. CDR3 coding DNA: TGTGCCAGCAGCCCGGACGACTTCTACGAGCAGTACTTC. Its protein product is CASSPDDFYEQYF.

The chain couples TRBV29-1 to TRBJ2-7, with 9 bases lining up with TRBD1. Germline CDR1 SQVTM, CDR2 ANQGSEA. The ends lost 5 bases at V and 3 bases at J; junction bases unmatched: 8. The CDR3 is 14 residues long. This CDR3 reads CSVRGTGIGYEQYF. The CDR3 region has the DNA TGCAGCGTTAGAGGGACAGGGATAGGCTACGAGCAGTACTTC.

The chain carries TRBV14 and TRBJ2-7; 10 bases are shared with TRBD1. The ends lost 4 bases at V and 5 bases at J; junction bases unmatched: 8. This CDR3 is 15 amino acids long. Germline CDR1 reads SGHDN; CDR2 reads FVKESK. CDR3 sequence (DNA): TGTGCCAGCAGCCCCTGGACAGGGGGGTACGACGAGCAGTACTTC. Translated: CASSPWTGGYDEQYF.

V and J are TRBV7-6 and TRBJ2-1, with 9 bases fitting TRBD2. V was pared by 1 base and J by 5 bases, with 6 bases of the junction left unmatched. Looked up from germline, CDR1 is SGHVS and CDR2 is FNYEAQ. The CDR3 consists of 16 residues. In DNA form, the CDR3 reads TGTGCCAGCAGCTTAGAGGCTAGCGGGGCGAACAATGAGCAGTTCTTC. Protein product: CASSLEASGANNEQFF.

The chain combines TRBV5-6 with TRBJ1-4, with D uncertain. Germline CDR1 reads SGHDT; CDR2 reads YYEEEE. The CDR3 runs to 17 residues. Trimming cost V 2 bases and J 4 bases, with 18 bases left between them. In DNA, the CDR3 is TGTGCCAGCAGCTTTGTTCGTGAGGGCGTAGGTAATGAAAAACTGTTTTTT. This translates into CASSFVREGVGNEKLFF. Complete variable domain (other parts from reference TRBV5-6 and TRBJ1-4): DAGVTQSPTHLIKTRGQQVTLRCSPKSGHDTVSWYQQALGQGPQFIFQYYEEEERQRGNFPDRFSGHQFPNYSSELNVNALLLGDSALYLCASSFVREGVGNEKLFFGSGTQLSVL.

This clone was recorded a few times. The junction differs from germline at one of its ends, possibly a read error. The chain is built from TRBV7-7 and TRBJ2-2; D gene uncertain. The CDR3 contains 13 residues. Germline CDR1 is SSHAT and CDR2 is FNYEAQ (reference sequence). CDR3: CASRSAGTGELFF. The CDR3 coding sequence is TGTGCTAGCAGGTCTGCAGGAACCGGGGAGCTGTTTTTT.

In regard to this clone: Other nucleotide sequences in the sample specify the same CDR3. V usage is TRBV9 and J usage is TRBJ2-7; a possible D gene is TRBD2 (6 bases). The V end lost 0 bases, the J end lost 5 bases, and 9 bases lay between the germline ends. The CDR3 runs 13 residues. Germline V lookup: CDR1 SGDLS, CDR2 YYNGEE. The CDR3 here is CASSVGGVHEQYF. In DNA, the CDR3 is TGTGCCAGCAGCGTAGGCGGGGTTCACGAGCAGTACTTC. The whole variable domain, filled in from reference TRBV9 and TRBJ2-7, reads DSGVTQTPKHLITATGQRVTLRCSPRSGDLSVYWYQQSLDQGLQFLIQYYNGEERAKGNILERFSAQQFPDLHSELNLSSLELGDSALYFCASSVGGVHEQYFGPGTRLTVT.

The CDR3 here is CATAPYWGQETQYF. CDR3 coding DNA: TGTGCCACCGCACCGTATTGGGGCCAGGAGACCCAGTACTTC. The chain couples TRBV15 to TRBJ2-5; maybe TRBD1 (5 bases). In germline, CDR1 is LNHNV, CDR2 YYDKDF (reference sequence). The CDR3 totals 14 residues. Between the trimmed V and J ends, which lost 8 bases and 5 bases, there was a span of 18 bases.

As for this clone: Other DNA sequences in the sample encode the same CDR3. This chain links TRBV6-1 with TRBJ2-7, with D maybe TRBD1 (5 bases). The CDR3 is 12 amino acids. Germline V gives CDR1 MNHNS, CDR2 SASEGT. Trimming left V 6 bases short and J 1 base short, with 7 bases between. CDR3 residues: CASSQGSYEQYF. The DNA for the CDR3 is TGTGCCAGCAGCCAGGGTTCCTACGAGCAGTACTTC.

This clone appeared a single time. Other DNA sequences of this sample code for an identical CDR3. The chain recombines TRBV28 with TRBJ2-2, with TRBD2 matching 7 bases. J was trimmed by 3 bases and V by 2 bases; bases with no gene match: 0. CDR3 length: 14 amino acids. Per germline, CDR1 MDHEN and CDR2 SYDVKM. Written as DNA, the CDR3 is TGTGCCAGCAGTTTAGCGGGGGACACCGGGGAGCTGTTTTTT. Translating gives CASSLAGDTGELFF.

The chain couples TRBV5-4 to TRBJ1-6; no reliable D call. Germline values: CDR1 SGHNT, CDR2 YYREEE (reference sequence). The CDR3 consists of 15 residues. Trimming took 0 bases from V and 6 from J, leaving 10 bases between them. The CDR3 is CASSLDRNLNSPLHF. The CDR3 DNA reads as TGTGCCAGCAGCTTGGACAGAAACCTTAATTCACCCCTCCACTTT. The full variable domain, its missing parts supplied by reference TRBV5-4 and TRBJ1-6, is ETGVTQSPTHLIKTRGQQVTLRCSSQSGHNTVSWYQQALGQGPQFIFQYYREEENGRGNFPPRFSGLQFPNYSSELNVNALELDDSALYLCASSLDRNLNSPLHFGNGTRLTVT.

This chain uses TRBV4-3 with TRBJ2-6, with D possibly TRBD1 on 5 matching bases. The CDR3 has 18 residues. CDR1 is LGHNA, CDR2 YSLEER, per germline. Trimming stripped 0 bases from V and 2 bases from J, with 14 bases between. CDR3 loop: CASSQDPQGTAGANVLTF. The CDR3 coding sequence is TGCGCCAGCAGCCAAGATCCCCAGGGTACGGCTGGGGCCAACGTCCTGACTTTC.